A single sample gave rise to the 5 T cell receptor beta chains below, sequenced in a study of shared clonotypes between healthy human individuals. It was CD45RO-negative cells, positively selected for CCR7, that made up naive CD8 cells, with terminally differentiated effector memory CD45RA+ cells excluded. Clones were sequenced by immunoSEQ multiplex PCR, and TCRdb holds only the in-frame ones, with some missing. The sample lists millions of clones, 85% to 95% occurring once. The sample consisted of naive CD8+ T cells from PBMCs. These receptors all come from a man between 18 and 35 years old in good health. Some clones in this sample may be carry-over from other donors' samples.

CDR3 sequence reads: CASSMALGTGANYGYTF. The DNA for the CDR3 is TGTGCCAGTAGTATGGCCCTGGGCACAGGGGCTAACTATGGCTACACCTTC. V gene TRBV19 combines with J gene TRBJ1-2, with 7 bases aligning to TRBD1. The CDR3 extends over 17 amino acids. Germline CDR1 and CDR2: LNHDA and SQIVND (reference sequence). V trimming: 3 bases; J trimming: 0 bases; junction bases outside the gene matches: 10.

J is TRBJ2-5 and V is TRBV6-5; TRBD1 matches 8 bases. CDR3 length: 14 residues. Germline CDR1 MNHEY, CDR2 SVGAGI. The ends lost 6 bases at V and 5 bases at J; junction bases unmatched: 8. CDR3 loop: CASRETGERETQYF. In nucleotides, the CDR3 is TGTGCCAGCAGGGAGACAGGGGAGAGGGAGACCCAGTACTTC.

The chain joins TRBV5-8 to TRBJ1-5, with TRBD1 identical over 8 bases. Trimming took 4 bases from V and 9 from J; bases not matched to a gene: 15. The CDR3 covers 16 residues. From germline, CDR1 is SGHTS and CDR2 YDEGEE. The CDR3 region is CASSPESGQGWVPQHF. The CDR3 nucleotides are TGTGCCAGCAGCCCCGAATCAGGACAGGGATGGGTGCCCCAGCATTTT.

The chain recombines TRBV28 with TRBJ2-7, with D hard to call. V lost 8 bases and J 2 bases, leaving 13 bases between the germline ends. Germline V CDR1 and CDR2: MDHEN, SYDVKM. This CDR3 has 13 residues. The CDR3 nucleotides are TGTGCCAGCTTACAGCTGCTGACCTACGAGCAGTACTTC. Residues: CASLQLLTYEQYF. Supplemented by reference TRBV28 and TRBJ2-7, the full variable domain reads DVKVTQSSRYLVKRTGEKVFLECVQDMDHENMFWYRQDPGLGLRLIYFSYDVKMKEKGDIPEGYSVSREKKERFSLILESASTNQTSMYLCASLQLLTYEQYFGPGTRLTVT.

With respect to this clone: This specimen includes other DNA sequences encoding the same CDR3. V is TRBV11-2 and J is TRBJ2-7; D not certain. This CDR3 comprises 12 residues. The germline V gene encodes CDR1 SGHAT and CDR2 FQNNGV. With 4 bases removed from V and 0 bases from J, the gap between germline ends came to 4 bases. CDR3 nucleotide sequence: TGTGCCAGCAGCTGGAGCTCCTACGAGCAGTACTTC. Its translation is CASSWSSYEQYF.